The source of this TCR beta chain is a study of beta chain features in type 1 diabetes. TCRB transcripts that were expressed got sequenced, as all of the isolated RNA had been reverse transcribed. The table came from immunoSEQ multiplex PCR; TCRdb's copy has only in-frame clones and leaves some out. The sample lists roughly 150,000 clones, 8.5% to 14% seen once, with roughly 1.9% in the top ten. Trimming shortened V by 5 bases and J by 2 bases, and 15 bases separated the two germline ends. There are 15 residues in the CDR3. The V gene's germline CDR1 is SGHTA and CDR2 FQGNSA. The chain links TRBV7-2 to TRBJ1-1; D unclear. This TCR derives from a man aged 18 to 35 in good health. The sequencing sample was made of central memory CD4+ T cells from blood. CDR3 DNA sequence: TGTGCCAGCAGCAATCCCCACGGGGTAAACACTGAAGCTTTCTTT. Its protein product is CASSNPHGVNTEAFF.